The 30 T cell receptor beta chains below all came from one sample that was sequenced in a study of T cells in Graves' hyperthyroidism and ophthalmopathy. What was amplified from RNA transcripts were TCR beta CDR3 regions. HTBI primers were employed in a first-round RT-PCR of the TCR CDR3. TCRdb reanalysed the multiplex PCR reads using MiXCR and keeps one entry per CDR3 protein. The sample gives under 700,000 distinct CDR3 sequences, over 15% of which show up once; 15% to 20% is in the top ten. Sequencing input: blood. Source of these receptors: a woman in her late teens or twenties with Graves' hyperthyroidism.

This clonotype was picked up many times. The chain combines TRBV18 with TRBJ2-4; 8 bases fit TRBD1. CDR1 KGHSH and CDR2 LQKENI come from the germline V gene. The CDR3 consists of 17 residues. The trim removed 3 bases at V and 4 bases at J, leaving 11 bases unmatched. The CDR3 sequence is CASSPPNGTGPKNIQYF. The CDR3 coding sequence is TGTGCCAGCTCACCTCCAAACGGGACAGGACCGAAAAACATTCAGTACTTC.

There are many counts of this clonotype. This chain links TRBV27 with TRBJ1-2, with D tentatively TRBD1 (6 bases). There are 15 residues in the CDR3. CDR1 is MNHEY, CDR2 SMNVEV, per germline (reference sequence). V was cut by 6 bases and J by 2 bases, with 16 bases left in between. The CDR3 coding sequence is TGTGCCAGCAGACCGCGACAGGACTGGAACTATGGCTACACCTTC. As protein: CASRPRQDWNYGYTF.

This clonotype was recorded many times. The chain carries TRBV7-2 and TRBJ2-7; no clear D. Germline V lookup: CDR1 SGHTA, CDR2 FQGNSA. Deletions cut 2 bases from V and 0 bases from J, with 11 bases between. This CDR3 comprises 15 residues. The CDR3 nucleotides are TGTGCCAGCAGCTTACGAGGCTTGCCCTCCTACGAGCAGTACTTC. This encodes CASSLRGLPSYEQYF.

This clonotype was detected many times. The CDR3 sequence is CASSRPGVADEKLFF. CDR3 bases: TGTGCCAGCAGCCGACCAGGGGTGGCGGATGAAAAACTGTTTTTT. The V and J genes are TRBV2 and TRBJ1-4, with D perhaps TRBD1 (6 bases). There are 15 residues in the CDR3. Trimming removed 6 bases at V and 6 bases at J, with 17 bases between. Germline values: CDR1 SNHLY, CDR2 FYNNEI.

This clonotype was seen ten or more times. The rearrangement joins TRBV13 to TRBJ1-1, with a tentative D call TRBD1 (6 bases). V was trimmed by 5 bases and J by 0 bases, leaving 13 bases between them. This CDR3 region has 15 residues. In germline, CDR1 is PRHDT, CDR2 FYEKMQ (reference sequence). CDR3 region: CASSKGTQMNTEAFF. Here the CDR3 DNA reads TGTGCCAGCAGCAAAGGGACACAAATGAACACTGAAGCTTTCTTT. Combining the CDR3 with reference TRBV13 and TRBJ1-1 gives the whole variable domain AAGVIQSPRHLIKEKRETATLKCYPIPRHDTVYWYQQGPGQDPQFLISFYEKMQSDKGSIPDRFSAQQFSDYHSELNMSSLELGDSALYFCASSKGTQMNTEAFFGQGTRLTVV.

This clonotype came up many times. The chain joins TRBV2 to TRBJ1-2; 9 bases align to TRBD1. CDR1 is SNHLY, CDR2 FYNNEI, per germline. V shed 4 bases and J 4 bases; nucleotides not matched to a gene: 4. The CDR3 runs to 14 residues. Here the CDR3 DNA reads TGTGCCAGCAGTGGGACAGGGGTTGTCTATGGCTACACCTTC. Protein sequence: CASSGTGVVYGYTF.

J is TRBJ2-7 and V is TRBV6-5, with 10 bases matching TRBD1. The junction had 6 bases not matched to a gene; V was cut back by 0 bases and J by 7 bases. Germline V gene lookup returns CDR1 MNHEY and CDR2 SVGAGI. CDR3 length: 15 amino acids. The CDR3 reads CASSYSGTGVLEQYF. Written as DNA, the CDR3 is TGTGCCAGCAGTTACTCCGGGACAGGGGTGCTTGAGCAGTACTTC.

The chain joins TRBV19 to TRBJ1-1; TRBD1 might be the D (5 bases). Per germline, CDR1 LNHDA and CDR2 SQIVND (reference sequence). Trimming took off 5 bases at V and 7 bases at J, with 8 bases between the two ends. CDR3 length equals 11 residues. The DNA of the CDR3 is TGTGCCAGTAGTGGGGGGGGTGAAGCTTTCTTT. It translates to CASSGGGEAFF.

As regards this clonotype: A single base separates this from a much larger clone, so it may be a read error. Here the CDR3 reads CAGSQGQVYGYTF. For the CDR3, the DNA is TGTGCCGGCAGCCAAGGACAGGTTTATGGCTACACCTTC. The J gene is TRBJ1-2, the V gene TRBV3-1; 7 bases align to TRBD1. CDR3 length equals 13 residues. Germline values: CDR1 LGHDT, CDR2 YNNKEL (reference sequence).

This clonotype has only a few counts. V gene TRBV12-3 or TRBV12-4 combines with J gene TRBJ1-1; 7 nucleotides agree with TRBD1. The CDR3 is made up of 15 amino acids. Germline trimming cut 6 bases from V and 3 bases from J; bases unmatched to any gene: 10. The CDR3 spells CASSRPGQSDTEAFF. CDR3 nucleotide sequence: TGTGCCAGCAGCCGGCCGGGACAGTCAGACACTGAAGCTTTCTTT.

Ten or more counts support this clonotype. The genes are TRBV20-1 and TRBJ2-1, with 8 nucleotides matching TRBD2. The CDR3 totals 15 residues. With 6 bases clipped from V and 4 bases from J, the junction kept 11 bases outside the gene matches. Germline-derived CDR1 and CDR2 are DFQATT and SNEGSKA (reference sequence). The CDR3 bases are TGCAGTGCACCGACATATAGCGGGGATTACAATGAGCAGTTCTTC. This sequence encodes CSAPTYSGDYNEQFF.

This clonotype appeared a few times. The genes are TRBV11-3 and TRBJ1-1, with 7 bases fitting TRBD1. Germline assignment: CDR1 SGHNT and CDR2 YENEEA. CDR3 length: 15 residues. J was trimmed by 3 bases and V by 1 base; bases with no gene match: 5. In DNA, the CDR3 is TGTGCCAGCAGCTTAGCCCAGGGGGGGGACACTGAAGCTTTCTTT. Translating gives CASSLAQGGDTEAFF. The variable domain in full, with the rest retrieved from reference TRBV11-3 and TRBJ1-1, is EAGVVQSPRYKIIEKKQPVAFWCNPISGHNTLYWYLQNLGQGPELLIRYENEEAVDDSQLPKDRFSAERLKGVDSTLKIQPAELGDSAVYLCASSLAQGGDTEAFFGQGTRLTVV.

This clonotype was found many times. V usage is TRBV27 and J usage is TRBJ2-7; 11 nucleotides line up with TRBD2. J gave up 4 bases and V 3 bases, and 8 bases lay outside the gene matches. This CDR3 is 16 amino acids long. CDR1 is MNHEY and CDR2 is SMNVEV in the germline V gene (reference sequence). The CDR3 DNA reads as TGTGCCAGCAGTTTTAGCGGGAGGGCCTCAAATTACGAGCAGTACTTC. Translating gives CASSFSGRASNYEQYF.

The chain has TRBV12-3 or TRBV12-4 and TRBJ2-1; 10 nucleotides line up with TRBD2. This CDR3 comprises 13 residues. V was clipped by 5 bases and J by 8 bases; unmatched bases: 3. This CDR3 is CASSASGSDEQFF. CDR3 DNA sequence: TGTGCCAGCAGTGCTAGCGGGAGCGATGAGCAGTTCTTC.

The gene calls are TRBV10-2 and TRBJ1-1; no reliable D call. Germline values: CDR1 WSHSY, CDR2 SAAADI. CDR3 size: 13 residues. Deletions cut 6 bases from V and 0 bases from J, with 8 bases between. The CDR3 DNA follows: TGCGCCAGCAGGATACAGATGAACACTGAAGCTTTCTTT. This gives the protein CASRIQMNTEAFF.

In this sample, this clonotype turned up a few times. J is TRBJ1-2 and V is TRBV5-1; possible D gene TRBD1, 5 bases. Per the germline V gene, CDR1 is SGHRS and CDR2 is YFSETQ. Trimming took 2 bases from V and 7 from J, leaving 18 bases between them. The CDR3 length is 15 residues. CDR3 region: CASSFWGTNNIGYTF. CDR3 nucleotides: TGCGCCAGCAGCTTTTGGGGGACCAATAATATTGGCTACACCTTC.

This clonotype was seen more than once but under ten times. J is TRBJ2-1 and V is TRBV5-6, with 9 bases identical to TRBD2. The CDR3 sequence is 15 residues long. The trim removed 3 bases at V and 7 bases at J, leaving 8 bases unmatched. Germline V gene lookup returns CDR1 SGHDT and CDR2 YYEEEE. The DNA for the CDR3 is TGTGCCAGCAGCTGGAGCGGGAGGTCGTTGAATGAGCAGTTCTTC. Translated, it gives CASSWSGRSLNEQFF.

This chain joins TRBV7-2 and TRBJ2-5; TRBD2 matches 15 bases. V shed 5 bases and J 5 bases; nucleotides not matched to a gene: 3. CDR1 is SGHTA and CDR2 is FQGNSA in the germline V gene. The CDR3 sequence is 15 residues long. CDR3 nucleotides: TGTGCCAGCAGCATGGGACTAGCGGGGGGTGAGACCCAGTACTTC. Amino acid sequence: CASSMGLAGGETQYF.

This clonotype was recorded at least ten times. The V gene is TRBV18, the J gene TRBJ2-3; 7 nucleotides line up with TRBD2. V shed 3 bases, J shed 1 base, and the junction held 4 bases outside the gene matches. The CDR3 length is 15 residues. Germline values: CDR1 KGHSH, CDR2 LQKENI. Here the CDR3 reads CASSPKRGGTDTQYF. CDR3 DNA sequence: TGTGCCAGCTCACCGAAGCGGGGTGGCACAGATACGCAGTATTTT. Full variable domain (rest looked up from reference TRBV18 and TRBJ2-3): NAGVMQNPRHLVRRRGQEARLRCSPMKGHSHVYWYRQLPEEGLKFMVYLQKENIIDESGMPKERFSAEFPKEGPSILRIQQVVRGDSAAYFCASSPKRGGTDTQYFGPGTRLTVL.

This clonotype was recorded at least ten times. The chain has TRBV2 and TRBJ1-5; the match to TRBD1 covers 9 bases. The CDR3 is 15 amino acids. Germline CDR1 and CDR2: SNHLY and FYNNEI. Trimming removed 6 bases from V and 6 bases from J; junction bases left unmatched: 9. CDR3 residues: CASRNRGQGFQPQHF. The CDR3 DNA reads TGTGCCAGCAGGAACCGGGGACAGGGATTTCAGCCCCAGCATTTT.

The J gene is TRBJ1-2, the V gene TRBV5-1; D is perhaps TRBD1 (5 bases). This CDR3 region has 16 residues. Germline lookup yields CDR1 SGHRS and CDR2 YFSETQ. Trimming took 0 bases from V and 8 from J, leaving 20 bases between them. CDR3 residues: CASSLAGLGPSFGYTF. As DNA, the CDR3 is TGCGCCAGCAGCTTGGCCGGTCTGGGGCCCTCCTTCGGCTACACCTTC.

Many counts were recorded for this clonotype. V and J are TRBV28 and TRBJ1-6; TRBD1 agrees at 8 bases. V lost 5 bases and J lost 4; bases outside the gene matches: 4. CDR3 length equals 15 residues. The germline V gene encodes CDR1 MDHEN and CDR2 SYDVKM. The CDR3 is CASSPRTGYNSPLHF. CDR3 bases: TGTGCCAGCAGTCCCCGGACAGGGTATAATTCACCCCTCCACTTT.

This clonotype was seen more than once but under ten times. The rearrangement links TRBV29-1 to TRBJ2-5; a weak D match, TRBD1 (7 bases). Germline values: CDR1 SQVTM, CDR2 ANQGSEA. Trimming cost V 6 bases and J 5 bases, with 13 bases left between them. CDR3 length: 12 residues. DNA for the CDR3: TGCAGCGTACAACAGGGGAGGGAGACCCAGTACTTC. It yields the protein CSVQQGRETQYF.

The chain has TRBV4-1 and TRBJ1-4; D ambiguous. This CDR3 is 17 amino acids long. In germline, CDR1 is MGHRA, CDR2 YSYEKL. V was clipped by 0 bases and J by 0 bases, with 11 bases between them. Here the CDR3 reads CASSQEGSVATNEKLFF. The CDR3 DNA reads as TGCGCCAGCAGCCAAGAAGGGTCCGTTGCAACTAATGAAAAACTGTTTTTT.

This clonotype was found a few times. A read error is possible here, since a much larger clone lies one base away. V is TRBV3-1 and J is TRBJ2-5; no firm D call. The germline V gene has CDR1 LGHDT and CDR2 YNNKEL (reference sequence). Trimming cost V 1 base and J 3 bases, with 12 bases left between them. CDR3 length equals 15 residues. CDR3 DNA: TGTGCCAGCAGCCAAGTACGATCATACAAAGAGACCCAGTACTTC. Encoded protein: CASSQVRSYKETQYF.

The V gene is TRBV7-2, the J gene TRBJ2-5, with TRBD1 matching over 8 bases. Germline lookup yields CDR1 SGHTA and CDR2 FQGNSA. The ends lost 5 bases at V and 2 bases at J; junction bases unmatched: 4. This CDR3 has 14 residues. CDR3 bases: TGTGCCAGCAGCCCACAGGGGGGTCAAGAGACCCAGTACTTC. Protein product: CASSPQGGQETQYF.

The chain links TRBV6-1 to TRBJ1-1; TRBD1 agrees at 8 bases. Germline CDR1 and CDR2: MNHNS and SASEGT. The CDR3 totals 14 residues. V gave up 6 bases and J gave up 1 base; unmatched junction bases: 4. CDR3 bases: TGTGCCAGCAGGGATGGGACAGGGAACACTGAAGCTTTCTTT. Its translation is CASRDGTGNTEAFF.

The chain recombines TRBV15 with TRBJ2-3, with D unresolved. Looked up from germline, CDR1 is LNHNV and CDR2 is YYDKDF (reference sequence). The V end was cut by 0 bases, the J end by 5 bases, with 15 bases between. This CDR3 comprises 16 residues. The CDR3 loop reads CATSRDRVPPQDTQYF. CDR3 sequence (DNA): TGTGCCACCAGCAGAGATAGAGTACCGCCCCAAGATACGCAGTATTTT.

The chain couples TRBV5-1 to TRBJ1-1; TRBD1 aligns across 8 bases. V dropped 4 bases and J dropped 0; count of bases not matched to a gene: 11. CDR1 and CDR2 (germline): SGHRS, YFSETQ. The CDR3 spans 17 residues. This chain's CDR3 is CASSVPGTGVMNTEAFF. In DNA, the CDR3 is TGCGCCAGCAGCGTACCCGGGACAGGCGTCATGAACACTGAAGCTTTCTTT. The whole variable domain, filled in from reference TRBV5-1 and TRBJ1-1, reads KAGVTQTPRYLIKTRGQQVTLSCSPISGHRSVSWYQQTPGQGLQFLFEYFSETQRNKGNFPGRFSGRQFSNSRSEMNVSTLELGDSALYLCASSVPGTGVMNTEAFFGQGTRLTVV.

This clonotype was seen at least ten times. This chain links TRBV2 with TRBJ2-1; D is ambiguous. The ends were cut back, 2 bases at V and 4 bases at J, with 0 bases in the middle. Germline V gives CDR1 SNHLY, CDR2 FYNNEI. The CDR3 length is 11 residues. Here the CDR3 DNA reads TGTGCCAGCAGTGAATACAATGAGCAGTTCTTC. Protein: CASSEYNEQFF. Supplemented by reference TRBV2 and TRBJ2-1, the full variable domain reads EPEVTQTPSHQVTQMGQEVILRCVPISNHLYFYWYRQILGQKVEFLVSFYNNEISEKSEIFDDQFSVERPDGSNFTLKIRSTKLEDSAMYFCASSEYNEQFFGPGTRLTVL.